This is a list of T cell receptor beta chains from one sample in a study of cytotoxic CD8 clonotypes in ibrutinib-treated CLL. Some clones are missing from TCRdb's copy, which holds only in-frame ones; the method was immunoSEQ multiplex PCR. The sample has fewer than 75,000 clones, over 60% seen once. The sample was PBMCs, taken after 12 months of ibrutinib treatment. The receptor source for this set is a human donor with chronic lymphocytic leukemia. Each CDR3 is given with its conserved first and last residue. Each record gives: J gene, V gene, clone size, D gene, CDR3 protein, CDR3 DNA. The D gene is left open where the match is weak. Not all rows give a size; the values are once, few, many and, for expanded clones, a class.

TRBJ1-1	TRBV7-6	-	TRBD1	CASREKWQGGAVGVMNTEAFF	TGTGCCAGCAGGGAAAAGTGGCAGGGGGGCGCCGTGGGCGTAATGAACACTGAAGCTTTCTTT
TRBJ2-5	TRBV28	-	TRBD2	CASRVPLAGEETQYF	TGTGCCAGCAGAGTACCTCTAGCGGGGGAAGAGACCCAGTACTTC
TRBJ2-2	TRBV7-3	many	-	CASSPVGGNTGELFF	TGTGCCAGCAGCCCCGTCGGAGGTAACACCGGGGAGCTGTTTTTT
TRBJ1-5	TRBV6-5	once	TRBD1	CASSIYRDSNQPQHF	TGTGCCAGCAGTATCTACCGGGACAGTAATCAGCCCCAGCATTTT
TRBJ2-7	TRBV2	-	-	CASSGYGGKEYEQYF	TGTGCCAGCAGTGGGTACGGCGGGAAGGAGTACGAGCAGTACTTC
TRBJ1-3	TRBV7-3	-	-	CASSLAGGSGNTIYF	TGTGCCAGCAGCTTAGCGGGTGGCTCTGGAAACACCATATATTTT
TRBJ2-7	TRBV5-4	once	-	CASSLPGGTYEQYF	TGTGCCAGCAGCTTGCCAGGGGGGACGTACGAGCAGTACTTC
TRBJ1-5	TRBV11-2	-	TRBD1	CASSFGTGLNQPQHF	TGTGCCAGCAGCTTTGGGACAGGGCTCAATCAGCCCCAGCATTTT
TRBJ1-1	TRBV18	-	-	CASSPVLGGTEAFF	TGTGCCAGCTCACCTGTCCTTGGCGGCACTGAAGCTTTCTTT
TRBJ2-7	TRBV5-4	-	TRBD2	CASSAGTSGTDEQYF	TGTGCCAGCAGCGCCGGGACTAGCGGGACCGACGAGCAGTACTTC
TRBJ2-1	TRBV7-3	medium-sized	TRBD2	CASSPSPAGAHNEQFF	TGTGCCAGCAGCCCCTCCCCAGCGGGAGCCCACAATGAGCAGTTCTTC
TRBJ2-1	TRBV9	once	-	CASSVAVEGIQGEQFF	TGTGCCAGCAGCGTAGCAGTCGAGGGAATTCAGGGTGAGCAGTTCTTC
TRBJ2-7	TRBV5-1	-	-	CAGSLAPSTVSSYEQYF	TGCGCCGGCAGCTTGGCCCCCTCGACAGTAAGCTCCTACGAGCAGTACTTC
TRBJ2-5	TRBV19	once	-	CASSIGGNQETQYF	TGTGCCAGTAGTATAGGGGGGAATCAAGAGACCCAGTACTTC
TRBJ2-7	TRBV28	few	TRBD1	CASSLTGTGSEQYF	TGTGCCAGCAGTTTAACCGGGACAGGGTCCGAGCAGTACTTC
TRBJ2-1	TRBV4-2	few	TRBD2	CASSQGTGGSHNEQFF	TGTGCCAGCAGCCAAGGGACGGGAGGGTCCCACAATGAGCAGTTCTTC
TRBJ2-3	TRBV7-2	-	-	CASSWVGGTQYF	TGTGCCAGCAGCTGGGTCGGTGGTACGCAGTATTTT
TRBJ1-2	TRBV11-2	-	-	CASSLDLGQNLYGYTF	TGTGCCAGCAGCTTAGATCTTGGACAGAATCTCTATGGCTACACCTTC